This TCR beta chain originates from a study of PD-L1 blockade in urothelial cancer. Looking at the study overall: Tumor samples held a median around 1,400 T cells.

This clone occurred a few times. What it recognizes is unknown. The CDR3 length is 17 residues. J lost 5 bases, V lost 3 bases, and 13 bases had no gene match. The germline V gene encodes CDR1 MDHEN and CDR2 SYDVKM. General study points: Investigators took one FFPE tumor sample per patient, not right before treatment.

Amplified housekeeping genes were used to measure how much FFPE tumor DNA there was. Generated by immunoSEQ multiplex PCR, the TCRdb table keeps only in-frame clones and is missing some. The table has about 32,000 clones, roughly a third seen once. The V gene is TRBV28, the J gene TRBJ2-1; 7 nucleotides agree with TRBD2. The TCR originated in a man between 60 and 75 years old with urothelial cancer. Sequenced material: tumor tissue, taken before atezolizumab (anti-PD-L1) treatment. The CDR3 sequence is CASSFGRRSGRDNEQFF. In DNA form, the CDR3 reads TGTGCCAGCAGTTTCGGACGCCGTAGCGGGCGAGACAATGAGCAGTTCTTC.